What follows describes a single TCR beta chain. Clones were sequenced by immunoSEQ multiplex PCR, and TCRdb holds only the in-frame ones, with some missing. The sample lists 190,000 or so clones; around 87% were seen once. The data stem from a study of blood T cell repertoires in COVID-19. Looking at the study overall: Sample material is recorded as cDNA or gDNA derived from T cells, B-cell-depleted T cells, or PBMCs.

The CDR3 is 14 residues long. The germline gives CDR1 SGHKS, CDR2 YYEKEE (reference sequence). The J segment lost 5 bases and the V segment lost 4 bases, leaving 9 bases of the junction unmatched. Sequenced: peripheral blood. This TCR derives from a man aged 40-55 years with active or convalescent COVID-19. The rearrangement links TRBV5-5 to TRBJ2-7; 7 nucleotides line up with TRBD1. Written as DNA, the CDR3 is TGTGCCAGCAGCAGGGAGAAGGGGGCCGACGAGCAGTACTTC. Translating gives CASSREKGADEQYF.